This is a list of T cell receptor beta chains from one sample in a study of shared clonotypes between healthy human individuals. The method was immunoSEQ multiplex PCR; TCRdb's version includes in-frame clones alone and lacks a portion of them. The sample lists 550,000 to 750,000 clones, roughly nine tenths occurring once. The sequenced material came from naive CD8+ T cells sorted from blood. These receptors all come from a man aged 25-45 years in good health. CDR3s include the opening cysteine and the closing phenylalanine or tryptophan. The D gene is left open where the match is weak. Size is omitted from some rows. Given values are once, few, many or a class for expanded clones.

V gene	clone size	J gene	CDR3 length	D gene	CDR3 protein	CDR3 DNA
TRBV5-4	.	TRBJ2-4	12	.	CASAADSDIQYF	TGTGCCAGCGCGGCGGACAGTGACATTCAGTACTTC
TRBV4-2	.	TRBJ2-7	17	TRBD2	CASSQELLAGNSYEQYF	TGTGCCAGCAGCCAAGAACTTCTAGCGGGTAACTCCTACGAGCAGTACTTC
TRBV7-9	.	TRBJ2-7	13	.	CASSSRGSYEQYF	TGTGCCAGCAGCTCCAGGGGAAGCTACGAGCAGTACTTC
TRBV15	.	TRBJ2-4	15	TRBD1	CATSSPGQGWNIQYF	TGTGCCACCAGCAGTCCGGGACAGGGGTGGAACATTCAGTACTTC
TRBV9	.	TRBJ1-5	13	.	CASSVEGGGPQHF	TGTGCCAGCAGCGTAGAGGGGGGAGGGCCCCAGCATTTT
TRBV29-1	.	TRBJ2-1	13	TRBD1	CSGDRGLINEQFF	TGCAGCGGCGACAGGGGTCTTATCAATGAGCAGTTCTTC
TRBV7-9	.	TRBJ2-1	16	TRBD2	CASSLLGGGAYNEQFF	TGTGCCAGCAGCTTGCTGGGCGGGGGGGCCTACAATGAGCAGTTCTTC
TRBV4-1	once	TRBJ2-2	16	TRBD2	CASGIAGQLNTGELFF	TGCGCCAGCGGAATAGCGGGACAACTCAACACCGGGGAGCTGTTTTTT
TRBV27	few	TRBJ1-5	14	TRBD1	CASSFQGGNQPQHF	TGTGCCAGCAGTTTCCAGGGGGGGAATCAGCCCCAGCATTTT
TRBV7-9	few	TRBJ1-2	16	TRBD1	CASSPGQGIYHYGYTF	TGTGCCAGCAGCCCCGGACAGGGAATTTACCACTATGGCTACACCTTC
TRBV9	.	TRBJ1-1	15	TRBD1	CASSRGDRENTEAFF	TGTGCCAGCAGCAGGGGGGACAGGGAGAACACTGAAGCTTTCTTT
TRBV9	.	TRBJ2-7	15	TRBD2	CASSVAAGTPVEQYF	TGTGCCAGCAGCGTAGCAGCGGGGACTCCGGTCGAGCAGTACTTC
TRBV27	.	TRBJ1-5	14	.	CASSLSGPVQPQHF	TGTGCCAGCAGTTTATCGGGCCCGGTTCAGCCCCAGCATTTT
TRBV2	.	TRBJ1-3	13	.	CATRLDSGNTIYF	TGTGCCACCAGGCTAGACTCTGGAAACACCATATATTTT
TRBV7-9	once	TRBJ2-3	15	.	CASSSGQIYTGTQYF	TGTGCCAGCAGCTCAGGACAGATCTACACAGGTACGCAGTATTTT
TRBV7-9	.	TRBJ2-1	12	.	CASSAEGYEQFF	TGTGCCAGCAGCGCAGAGGGCTATGAGCAGTTCTTC
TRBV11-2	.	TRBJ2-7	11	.	CASSPQDEQYF	TGTGCCAGCAGCCCACAGGACGAGCAGTACTTC
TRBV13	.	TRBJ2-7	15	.	CASSLIPESGYEQYF	TGTGCCAGCAGCCTCATCCCCGAATCCGGTTACGAGCAGTACTTC
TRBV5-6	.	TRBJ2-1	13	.	CASSFWGGEPEFF	TGTGCCAGCAGCTTTTGGGGGGGCGAGCCAGAGTTCTTC
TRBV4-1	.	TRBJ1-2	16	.	CASSQVGARGAGGYTF	TGCGCCAGCAGCCAAGTGGGGGCTCGGGGCGCCGGTGGCTACACCTTC
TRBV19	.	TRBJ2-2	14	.	CASQRVANTGELFF	TGTGCCAGCCAGCGGGTCGCGAACACCGGGGAGCTGTTTTTT
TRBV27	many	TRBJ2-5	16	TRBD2	CASSSWGLAGRETQYF	TGTGCCAGCAGTTCATGGGGACTAGCGGGACGCGAGACCCAGTACTTC
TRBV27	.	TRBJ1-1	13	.	CASSLSLNTEAFF	TGTGCCAGCAGTTTATCACTGAACACTGAAGCTTTCTTT
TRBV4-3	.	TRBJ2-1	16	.	CASSRTTRLEYNEQFF	TGCGCCAGCAGCCGCACCACTCGACTAGAGTACAATGAGCAGTTCTTC
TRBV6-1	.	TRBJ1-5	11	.	CASSEPRSQHF	TGTGCCAGCAGTGAACCCCGGTCCCAGCATTTT
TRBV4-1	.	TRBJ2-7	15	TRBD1	CASSSRQGLPYEQYF	TGCGCCAGCAGCTCCCGACAGGGTTTGCCCTACGAGCAGTACTTC
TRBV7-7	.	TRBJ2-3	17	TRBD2	CASSPSTSGRPTDTQYF	TGTGCCAGCAGCCCATCGACTAGCGGGAGACCCACAGATACGCAGTATTTT
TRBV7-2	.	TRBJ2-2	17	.	CASSSPGPNRYTGELFF	TGTGCCAGCAGCTCCCCCGGGCCGAATCGTTACACCGGGGAGCTGTTTTTT
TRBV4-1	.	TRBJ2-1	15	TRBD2	CASSPTGTSNNEQFF	TGCGCCAGCAGCCCAACCGGGACTAGCAACAATGAGCAGTTCTTC
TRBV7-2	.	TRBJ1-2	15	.	CASSEEIQTLYGYTF	TGTGCCAGCAGCGAGGAGATACAGACCCTCTATGGCTACACCTTC
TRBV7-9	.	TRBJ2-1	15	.	CASSPTGTNFDEQFF	TGTGCCAGCAGCCCAACCGGGACCAATTTCGATGAGCAGTTCTTC
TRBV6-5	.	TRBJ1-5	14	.	CASSLQGGNQPQHF	TGTGCCAGCAGTCTACAAGGCGGGAATCAGCCCCAGCATTTT
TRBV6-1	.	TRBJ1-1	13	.	CASNPGKDTEAFF	TGTGCCAGCAATCCGGGGAAGGACACTGAAGCTTTCTTT
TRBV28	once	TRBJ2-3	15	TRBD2	CASSFGTSGADTQYF	TGTGCCAGCAGTTTCGGGACTAGCGGGGCAGATACGCAGTATTTT
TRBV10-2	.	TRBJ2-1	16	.	CASSESRTSSYNEQFF	TGCGCCAGCAGTGAGTCTAGGACCAGCTCCTACAATGAGCAGTTCTTC
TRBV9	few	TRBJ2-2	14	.	CASSGPTDTGELFF	TGTGCCAGCAGCGGCCCGACGGACACCGGGGAGCTGTTTTTT
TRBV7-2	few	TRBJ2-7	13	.	CASSLYGSYEQYF	TGTGCCAGCAGCTTATATGGGTCCTACGAGCAGTACTTC